This T cell receptor (beta chain) derives from a study of control samples from healthy donors and cancer patients. V was shortened by 8 bases and J by 2 bases, with 7 bases between the two germline ends. The CDR3 sequence is 12 residues long. Clones were read by immunoSEQ multiplex PCR, and TCRdb kept only the in-frame ones, dropping some. The table for this sample gives 150,000 to 200,000 clones. Sequencing used blood. The chain couples TRBV12-3 or TRBV12-4 to TRBJ1-3; no clear D. This clonotype was sampled from a woman in her thirties in good health. CDR3 sequence: CASGEAGNTIYF. The CDR3 region has the DNA TGTGCCAGCGGGGAGGCTGGAAACACCATATATTTT.